This T cell receptor (beta chain) is drawn from a study of glioma-infiltrating T cells after dendritic cell vaccination. Study-level background: Glioblastoma patients came from Phase I and II dendritic cell vaccination trials. Three intradermal dendritic cell vaccine injections were given every two weeks.

Sequencing was performed with immunoSEQ multiplex PCR; in TCRdb, only in-frame clones are kept and a portion is missing. Of around 32,000 clones in the sample, over 90% were seen once. Germline CDR1 and CDR2: MGHDK and SYGVNS. Trimming took off 7 bases at V and 15 bases at J, with 16 bases between the two ends. The CDR3 loop spans 11 amino acids. The specimen comprised blood, sampled before dendritic cell vaccination. This TCR derives from a human donor with glioblastoma. The chain links TRBV25-1 to TRBJ2-4; a weak D match, TRBD1 (7 bases). The CDR3, as DNA: TGTGCCAGCAATACAGGGGAGGTACTGTACTTC. Translation gives CASNTGEVLYF.